Each of the 32 T cell receptor beta chains below was sequenced from the same sample in a study of cytomegalovirus exposure and HLA in healthy donors (TCRdb year 2017). The library relied on the immunoSEQ multiplex PCR assay. For the multiplex PCR, a mixture combining 60 forward primers for TCR Vbeta segments and 13 reverse primers for TCR Jbeta segments was used. This is the immuneACCESS table as TCRdb keeps it, with only in-frame sequences that have V and J called. A part of the clones is gone; compared with another copy, unresolved V genes explain less than half, and the rest is unexplained. The sample includes some 200,000 clones, with roughly four fifths observed a single time. The top ten clonotypes cover around 1.6% of the sample. Specimen: PBMCs. The source of these receptors is a man aged 45-65 years in good health and CMV-seronegative.

The V call is TRBV28, the J call TRBJ1-2; unclear D gene. V was pared by 7 bases and J by 3 bases, with 12 bases between. Germline CDR1 and CDR2: MDHEN and SYDVKM. The CDR3 totals 13 residues. The CDR3 protein is CASTPGFDYGYTF. DNA for the CDR3: TGTGCCAGCACCCCGGGGTTCGACTATGGCTACACCTTC.

The genes are TRBV29-1 and TRBJ2-7, with D perhaps matching TRBD2 (5 bases). CDR1 and CDR2 (germline): SQVTM, ANQGSEA. The CDR3 length is 15 residues. V lost 5 bases and J 4 bases, leaving 21 bases between the germline ends. CDR3 sequence: CSVSLRGGPQYEQYF. CDR3 in DNA: TGCAGCGTTTCACTTCGGGGTGGACCGCAATACGAGCAGTACTTC.

V usage is TRBV5-1 and J usage is TRBJ2-2; D perhaps matches TRBD1 (6 bases). The CDR3 length is 16 residues. Germline CDR1 and CDR2: SGHRS and YFSETQ. Deletions cut 0 bases from V and 5 bases from J, with 14 bases between. CDR3 DNA sequence: TGCGCCAGCAGCTTGGAGGGGGACGCGCGGACCGGGGAGCTGTTTTTT. Translated, it gives CASSLEGDARTGELFF. Together with reference TRBV5-1 and TRBJ2-2, the CDR3 gives the full variable domain: KAGVTQTPRYLIKTRGQQVTLSCSPISGHRSVSWYQQTPGQGLQFLFEYFSETQRNKGNFPGRFSGRQFSNSRSEMNVSTLELGDSALYLCASSLEGDARTGELFFGEGSRLTVL.

V gene TRBV11-3 combines with J gene TRBJ2-3; 9 bases are shared with TRBD2. With V trimmed by 1 base and J by 11 bases, 10 bases remained unmatched. The CDR3 is 15 residues long. Germline CDR1 is SGHNT and CDR2 is YENEEA. Written as DNA, the CDR3 is TGTGCCAGCAGCTTAGTGGGTGTAGCGGGGGCCAAGCAGTATTTT. Its translation: CASSLVGVAGAKQYF.

CDR3 nucleotide sequence: TGTGCCAGCACCGGCCCGGGGGGCGGCTCCTACGAGCAGTACTTC. Translation gives CASTGPGGGSYEQYF. This chain uses TRBV28 with TRBJ2-7; possible D gene TRBD2, 7 bases. CDR3 length equals 15 residues. Trimming stripped 7 bases from V and 0 bases from J, with 16 bases between. Germline CDR1 is MDHEN and CDR2 is SYDVKM.

This clone was found once. In nucleotides, the CDR3 is TGTGCCAGCACCACCCCGGGGAGTCAGCCCCAGCATTTT. Protein product: CASTTPGSQPQHF. This chain links TRBV7-2 with TRBJ1-5; D is undetermined. CDR3 size: 13 residues. CDR1 is SGHTA, CDR2 FQGNSA, per germline. V was cut by 7 bases and J by 6 bases, with 13 bases left in between.

The chain recombines TRBV5-8 with TRBJ2-7, with TRBD2 matching 8 bases. V lost 4 bases, J lost 3 bases, and 6 bases stayed unmatched. From germline, CDR1 is SGHTS and CDR2 YDEGEE. The CDR3 is made up of 14 amino acids. This CDR3 reads CASSRTRGGYEQYF. As DNA, the CDR3 is TGTGCCAGCAGCCGAACCCGGGGGGGCTACGAGCAGTACTTC.

The V and J genes are TRBV4-3 and TRBJ1-4; 11 bases line up with TRBD1. The V gene end was trimmed by 4 bases and the J gene end by 7 bases; junction bases not matched to a gene: 2. Germline CDR1 is LGHNA and CDR2 is YSLEER. This CDR3 spans 14 amino acids. The DNA for the CDR3 is TGCGCCAGCAGCCCCGGACAGGGGGCTGAAAAACTGTTTTTT. It yields the protein CASSPGQGAEKLFF.

The chain combines TRBV7-3 with TRBJ2-7; weak D call: TRBD2 (6 bases). The CDR3 runs to 14 residues. The germline CDR1 and CDR2 sequences are SGHTA and FQGTGA. V was shortened by 0 bases and J by 3 bases, with 9 bases between the two germline ends. The CDR3 DNA is TGTGCCAGCAGCTTAACTCCGGAGGGCTACGAGCAGTACTTC. Translation gives CASSLTPEGYEQYF.

The chain is built from TRBV18 and TRBJ1-1; D is uncertain. Germline CDR1 reads KGHSH; CDR2 reads LQKENI. Trimming shortened V by 2 bases and J by 4 bases, and 8 bases separated the two germline ends. The CDR3 covers 13 residues. The CDR3 protein is CASSPKPSTEAFF. CDR3 bases: TGTGCCAGCTCACCAAAACCGAGCACTGAAGCTTTCTTT. Full variable domain (outside the CDR3, taken from reference TRBV18 and TRBJ1-1): NAGVMQNPRHLVRRRGQEARLRCSPMKGHSHVYWYRQLPEEGLKFMVYLQKENIIDESGMPKERFSAEFPKEGPSILRIQQVVRGDSAAYFCASSPKPSTEAFFGQGTRLTVV.

CDR3 coding DNA: TGTGCCAGCAGTGAAGGGGCGGGAGCGGGTCGTGAGCAGTTCTTC. Translating it yields CASSEGAGAGREQFF. V is TRBV6-1 and J is TRBJ2-1; TRBD2 matches 7 bases. The CDR3 runs to 15 residues. V lost 1 base to trimming and J lost 9 bases; unmatched junction nucleotides: 9. Per the germline V gene, CDR1 is MNHNS and CDR2 is SASEGT.

The chain couples TRBV7-2 to TRBJ2-7; maybe TRBD1 (5 bases). Germline CDR1 and CDR2: SGHTA and FQGNSA. The V and J ends lost 0 bases and 3 bases respectively, with 9 bases between them. This CDR3 comprises 14 residues. Here the CDR3 reads CASSLAGQRYEQYF. The CDR3 DNA sequence: TGTGCCAGCAGCTTAGCGGGGCAGCGCTACGAGCAGTACTTC.

The chain is built from TRBV4-3 and TRBJ2-1, with 8 positions matching TRBD2. The CDR3 is 16 residues long. Germline CDR1 is LGHNA and CDR2 is YSLEER. Trimming cost V 4 bases and J 4 bases; bases outside gene matches: 9. The CDR3 DNA reads as TGCGCCAGCAGCCCAGGCATCGGGAGGGCTTACAATGAGCAGTTCTTC. Protein sequence: CASSPGIGRAYNEQFF.

This rearrangement joins TRBV9 to TRBJ2-5; 8 positions match TRBD2. CDR1 is SGDLS, CDR2 YYNGEE, per germline. The CDR3 covers 14 residues. The J segment lost 2 bases and the V segment lost 4 bases, leaving 4 bases of the junction unmatched. CDR3 region: CASSLGLVQETQYF. The CDR3 nucleotides are TGTGCCAGCAGCTTGGGACTAGTACAAGAGACCCAGTACTTC.

Of note for this clone: An end of the junction differs from the germline gene, which may be a read error. V is TRBV7-2 and J is TRBJ1-1; the D is unclear. The CDR3 runs to 14 residues. Looked up from germline, CDR1 is SGHTA and CDR2 is FQGNSA. The chain's CDR3 is CASRLPYRDTEAFF. For the CDR3, the DNA is TGTGCCAGCAGGCTTCCTTATCGTGACACTGAGGCTTTCTTT. The full variable domain, completed using reference TRBV7-2 and TRBJ1-1, is GAGVSQSPSNKVTEKGKDVELRCDPISGHTALYWYRQSLGQGLEFLIYFQGNSAPDKSGLPSDRFSAERTGGSVSTLTIQRTQQEDSAVYLCASRLPYRDTEAFFGQGTRLTVV.

A few counts support this clone. The chain uses TRBV4-3 and TRBJ2-3; the D gene is possibly TRBD1 (6 bases). Germline CDR1 is LGHNA and CDR2 is YSLEER. CDR3 length: 16 residues. Trimming removed 4 bases at V and 0 bases at J, with 14 bases between. The CDR3 spells CASSLGQRPSTDTQYF. The DNA for the CDR3 is TGCGCCAGCAGCCTTGGACAGAGACCTAGCACAGATACGCAGTATTTT.

J is TRBJ2-7 and V is TRBV7-3; D unclear. Between the trimmed V and J ends, which lost 0 bases and 7 bases, there was a span of 10 bases. CDR3 size: 13 residues. CDR1 is SGHTA, CDR2 FQGTGA, per germline. CDR3 residues: CASSLTPRNEQYF. For the CDR3, the DNA is TGTGCCAGCAGCTTAACGCCCAGAAATGAGCAGTACTTC. The full variable domain, with the rest looked up from reference TRBV7-3 and TRBJ2-7, is GAGVSQTPSNKVTEKGKYVELRCDPISGHTALYWYRQSLGQGPEFLIYFQGTGAADDSGLPNDRFFAVRPEGSVSTLKIQRTERGDSAVYLCASSLTPRNEQYFGPGTRLTVT.

The chain joins TRBV4-2 to TRBJ2-3; 15 bases agree with TRBD2. Germline CDR1 LGHNA, CDR2 YNFKEQ. The V and J ends lost 4 bases and 3 bases, in that order; junction bases with no gene match: 5. The CDR3 loop spans 17 amino acids. The CDR3: CASSPAGTSGGTDTQYF. The CDR3 DNA reads TGTGCCAGCAGCCCCGCCGGGACTAGCGGGGGGACAGATACGCAGTATTTT.

CDR3 region: CASSPRTANTGELFF. The CDR3 DNA sequence: TGTGCCAGCAGCCCACGGACAGCGAACACCGGGGAGCTGTTTTTT. V gene TRBV5-8 combines with J gene TRBJ2-2, with D perhaps matching TRBD1 (6 bases). V was shortened by 4 bases and J by 0 bases, with 10 bases between the two germline ends. Germline V gives CDR1 SGHTS, CDR2 YDEGEE. The CDR3 is 15 residues long.

For this clone: Mismatch with germline at one junction end may stem from a read error. This sequence joins TRBV7-9 and TRBJ2-7; 15 bases fit TRBD2. The CDR3 has 16 residues. CDR1 SEHNR and CDR2 FQNEAQ come from the germline V gene (reference sequence). The CDR3 region has the DNA TGTTCCAGCAGCTACGGGACTAGCGGGAGGACTAACGAGCAGTACTTC. As protein: CSSSYGTSGRTNEQYF.

The chain is built from TRBV19 and TRBJ2-1; 9 nucleotides line up with TRBD2. V dropped 6 bases and J dropped 5; count of bases not matched to a gene: 8. This CDR3 region has 15 residues. From germline, CDR1 is LNHDA and CDR2 SQIVND (reference sequence). The chain's CDR3 is CASRRAAGGDNEQFF. The CDR3 DNA sequence: TGTGCCAGTAGGAGGGCTGCGGGGGGGGACAATGAGCAGTTCTTC.

V gene TRBV7-2 combines with J gene TRBJ2-1, with 10 nucleotides matching TRBD2. The germline V gene has CDR1 SGHTA and CDR2 FQGNSA. Germline trimming cut 0 bases from V and 7 bases from J; bases unmatched to any gene: 6. The CDR3 is made up of 16 amino acids. CDR3 amino acids: CASSLAQRGGRNEQFF. CDR3 DNA: TGTGCCAGCAGCTTAGCGCAGCGGGGGGGCAGGAATGAGCAGTTCTTC.

This sequence joins TRBV7-9 and TRBJ1-3; a possible D gene is TRBD1 (5 bases). The CDR3 is 17 amino acids. Germline V gene data show CDR1 as SEHNR and CDR2 as FQNEAQ (reference sequence). The V gene lost 5 bases and the J gene lost 0 bases, with 17 bases spanning the gap. CDR3 sequence (DNA): TGTGCCAGCAGCCCCAGGGCCTCTGACATCTCTGGAAACACCATATATTTT. Translated, it gives CASSPRASDISGNTIYF. The full variable domain, rest sourced from reference TRBV7-9 and TRBJ1-3, is DTGVSQNPRHKITKRGQNVTFRCDPISEHNRLYWYRQTLGQGPEFLTYFQNEAQLEKSRLLSDRFSAERPKGSFSTLEIQRTEQGDSAMYLCASSPRASDISGNTIYFGEGSWLTVV.

The V call is TRBV7-3, the J call TRBJ2-1; TRBD2 agrees at 14 bases. V dropped 1 base and J dropped 7; count of bases not matched to a gene: 3. Per germline, CDR1 SGHTA and CDR2 FQGTGA. The CDR3 spans 16 residues. CDR3 bases: TGTGCCAGCAGCTTAATGGGGACTAGCGGGAGTAATGAGCAGTTCTTC. Its protein product is CASSLMGTSGSNEQFF.

The V call is TRBV7-3, the J call TRBJ2-6, with unresolved D. V lost 2 bases, J lost 3 bases, and 5 bases lay in between. Germline V lookup: CDR1 SGHTA, CDR2 FQGTGA. CDR3 length: 14 residues. Here the CDR3 DNA reads TGTGCCAGCAGCTTAGACTTTGGGGCCAACGTCCTGACTTTC. Encoded protein: CASSLDFGANVLTF.

The chain couples TRBV5-1 to TRBJ1-2; D is possibly TRBD1 (5 bases). V gave up 3 bases and J gave up 8 bases, with 14 bases separating them. Germline V lookup: CDR1 SGHRS, CDR2 YFSETQ. CDR3 length equals 13 residues. CDR3 sequence (DNA): TGCGCCAGCAGCTCATTGGGGGAGGAAGGCTACACCTTC. This translates into CASSSLGEEGYTF.

With regard to this clone: At one of its ends the junction is not consistent with the germline gene, which may arise from a read error. The CDR3 DNA is TGTTCCAGCAGCTTAGGCGGCTTTAGCACAGATACGCAGTATTTT. Its protein is CSSSLGGFSTDTQYF. The chain is built from TRBV7-9 and TRBJ2-3; D remains unclear. Germline CDR1 SEHNR, CDR2 FQNEAQ (reference sequence). The CDR3 runs 15 residues.

V usage is TRBV2 and J usage is TRBJ2-3, with D perhaps TRBD2 (7 bases). V gave up 7 bases and J gave up 6 bases, with 23 bases separating them. The V gene's germline CDR1 is SNHLY and CDR2 FYNNEI. The CDR3 loop spans 16 amino acids. The CDR3 bases are TGTGCCAGCATGGTGGGGAGGGGGGACGGGGAGGATACGCAGTATTTT. It codes for CASMVGRGDGEDTQYF.

This clone was detected once. V usage is TRBV15 and J usage is TRBJ2-7; D is perhaps TRBD1 (7 bases). Germline-derived CDR1 and CDR2 are LNHNV and YYDKDF (reference sequence). V lost 6 bases and J lost 1, with 10 bases in between. This CDR3 region has 13 residues. CDR3 residues: CATRAGGSYEQYF. The CDR3 DNA follows: TGTGCCACCAGGGCAGGGGGGTCCTACGAGCAGTACTTC.

The sample holds a few counts of this clone. The rearrangement joins TRBV10-2 to TRBJ1-4; D may be TRBD1 (5 bases). CDR1 is WSHSY and CDR2 is SAAADI in the germline V gene. Deletions cut 4 bases from V and 7 bases from J, with 10 bases between. This CDR3 has 13 amino acids. CDR3: CASSVRGGEKLFF. For the CDR3, the DNA is TGCGCCAGCAGTGTCCGGGGGGGTGAAAAACTGTTTTTT.

The V gene is TRBV6-6, the J gene TRBJ1-3; 8 bases line up with TRBD1. There are 14 residues in the CDR3. V lost 5 bases and J lost 6; bases outside the gene matches: 6. Germline CDR1 and CDR2: MNHNY and SVGAGI (reference sequence). The CDR3 coding sequence is TGTGCCAGCAGTCGGACAGGGTACGAAAACACCATATATTTT. Translated, it gives CASSRTGYENTIYF.

The chain employs TRBV9 and TRBJ2-2; 8 bases line up with TRBD2. The junction had 3 bases not matched to a gene; V was cut back by 0 bases and J by 2 bases. Germline V gives CDR1 SGDLS, CDR2 YYNGEE. The CDR3 contains 16 residues. CDR3 nucleotide sequence: TGTGCCAGCAGCGTAGCAGCGGGGGTTAACACCGGGGAGCTGTTTTTT. Translation: CASSVAAGVNTGELFF.